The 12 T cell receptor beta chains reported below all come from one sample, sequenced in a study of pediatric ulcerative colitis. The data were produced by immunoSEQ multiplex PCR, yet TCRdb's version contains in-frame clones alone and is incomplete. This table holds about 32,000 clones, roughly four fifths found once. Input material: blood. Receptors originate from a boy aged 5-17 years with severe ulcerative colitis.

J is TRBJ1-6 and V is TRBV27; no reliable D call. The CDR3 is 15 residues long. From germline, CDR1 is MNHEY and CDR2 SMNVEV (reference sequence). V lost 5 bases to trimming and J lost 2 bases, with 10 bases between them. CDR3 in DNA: TGTGCCAGCAGTCCCACCGGTACCTATAATTCACCCCTCCACTTT. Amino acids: CASSPTGTYNSPLHF.

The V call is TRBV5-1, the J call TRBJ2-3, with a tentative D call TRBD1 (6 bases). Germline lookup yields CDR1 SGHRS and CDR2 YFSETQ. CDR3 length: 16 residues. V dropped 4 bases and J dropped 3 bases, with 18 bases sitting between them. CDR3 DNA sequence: TGCGCCAGCAGCCGAAACAGGGTGGAGAGAACAGATACGCAGTATTTT. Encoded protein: CASSRNRVERTDTQYF.

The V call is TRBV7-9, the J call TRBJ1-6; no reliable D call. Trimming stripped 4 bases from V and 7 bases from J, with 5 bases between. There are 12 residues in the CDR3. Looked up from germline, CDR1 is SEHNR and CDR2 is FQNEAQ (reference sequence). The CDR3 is CASSSHNSPLHF. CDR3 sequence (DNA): TGTGCCAGCAGCTCGCACAATTCACCCCTCCACTTT. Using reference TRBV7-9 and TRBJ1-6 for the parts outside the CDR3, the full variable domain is DTGVSQNPRHKITKRGQNVTFRCDPISEHNRLYWYRQTLGQGPEFLTYFQNEAQLEKSRLLSDRFSAERPKGSFSTLEIQRTEQGDSAMYLCASSSHNSPLHFGNGTRLTVT.

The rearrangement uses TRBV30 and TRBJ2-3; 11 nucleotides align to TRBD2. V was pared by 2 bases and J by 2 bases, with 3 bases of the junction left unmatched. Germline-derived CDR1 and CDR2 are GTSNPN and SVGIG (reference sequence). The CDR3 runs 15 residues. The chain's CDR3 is CAWSPSGGPTDTQYF. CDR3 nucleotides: TGTGCCTGGAGTCCTAGCGGGGGGCCCACAGATACGCAGTATTTT.

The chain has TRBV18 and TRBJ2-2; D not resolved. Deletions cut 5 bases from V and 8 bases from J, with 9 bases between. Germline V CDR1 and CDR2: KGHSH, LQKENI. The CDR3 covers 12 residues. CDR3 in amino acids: CASSLREGELFF. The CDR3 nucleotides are TGTGCCAGCTCATTGAGAGAGGGGGAGCTGTTTTTT. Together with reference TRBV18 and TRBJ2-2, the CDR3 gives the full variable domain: NAGVMQNPRHLVRRRGQEARLRCSPMKGHSHVYWYRQLPEEGLKFMVYLQKENIIDESGMPKERFSAEFPKEGPSILRIQQVVRGDSAAYFCASSLREGELFFGEGSRLTVL.

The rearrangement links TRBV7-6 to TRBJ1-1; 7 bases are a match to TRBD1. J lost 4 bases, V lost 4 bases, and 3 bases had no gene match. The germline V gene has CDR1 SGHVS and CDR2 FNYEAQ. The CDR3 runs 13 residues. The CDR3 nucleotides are TGTGCCAGCAGCTCCGGACAGGTCACTGAAGCTTTCTTT. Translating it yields CASSSGQVTEAFF. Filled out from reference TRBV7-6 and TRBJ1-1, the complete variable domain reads GAGVSQSPRYKVTKRGQDVALRCDPISGHVSLYWYRQALGQGPEFLTYFNYEAQQDKSGLPNDRFSAERPEGSISTLTIQRTEQRDSAMYRCASSSGQVTEAFFGQGTRLTVV.

The CDR3 spells CASSEEGVAGGPQETQYF. In DNA form, the CDR3 reads TGTGCCAGCAGTGAAGAAGGTGTCGCGGGGGGCCCCCAAGAGACCCAGTACTTC. The chain employs TRBV6-1 and TRBJ2-5; TRBD2 agrees at 8 bases. The trim removed 1 base at V and 1 base at J, leaving 11 bases unmatched. There are 18 residues in the CDR3. Germline V gives CDR1 MNHNS, CDR2 SASEGT.

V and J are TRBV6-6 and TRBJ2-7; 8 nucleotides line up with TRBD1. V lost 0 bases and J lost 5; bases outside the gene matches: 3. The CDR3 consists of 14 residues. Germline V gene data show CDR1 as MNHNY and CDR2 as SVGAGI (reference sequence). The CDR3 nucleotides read TGTGCCAGCAGTTACTCTAGACAGGGGAACGAGCAGTACTTC. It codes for CASSYSRQGNEQYF.

Here the CDR3 DNA reads TGTGCCAGTCAGAGGGGCGATCTCTCCTACGAGCAGTACTTC. This translates into CASQRGDLSYEQYF. The rearrangement uses TRBV14 and TRBJ2-7; D is perhaps TRBD1 or TRBD2 (5 bases each). V was shortened by 9 bases and J by 0 bases, with 15 bases between the two germline ends. Germline V lookup: CDR1 SGHDN, CDR2 FVKESK. The CDR3 covers 14 residues.

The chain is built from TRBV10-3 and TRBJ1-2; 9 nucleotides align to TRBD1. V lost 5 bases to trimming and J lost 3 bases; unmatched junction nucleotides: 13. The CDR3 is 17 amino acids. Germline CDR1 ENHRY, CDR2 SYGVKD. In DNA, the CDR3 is TGTGCCATCAGTCTGACCGGGACAGGGATATTGGACTATGGCTACACCTTC. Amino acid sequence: CAISLTGTGILDYGYTF.

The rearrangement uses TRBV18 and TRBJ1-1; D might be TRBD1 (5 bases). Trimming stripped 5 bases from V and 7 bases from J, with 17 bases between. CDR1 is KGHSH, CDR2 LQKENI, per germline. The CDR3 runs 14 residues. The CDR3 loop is CASSSTMTGDEAFF. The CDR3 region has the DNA TGTGCCAGCTCATCTACCATGACGGGGGATGAAGCTTTCTTT.

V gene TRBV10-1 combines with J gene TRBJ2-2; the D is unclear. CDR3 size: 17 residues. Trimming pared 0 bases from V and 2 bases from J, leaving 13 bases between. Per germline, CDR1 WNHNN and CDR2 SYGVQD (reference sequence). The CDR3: CASSESTWVLNTGELFF. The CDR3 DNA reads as TGCGCCAGCAGTGAGTCGACTTGGGTTCTAAACACCGGGGAGCTGTTTTTT.